This T cell receptor beta chain was documented in a study of blood T cells in healthy people across ages. Through a sample-barcoded 5' primer and a J-beta primer mix, a second PCR was run for roughly 6 to 11 cycles. TCRdb analysed the 5' RACE reads with MiXCR anew, one entry per CDR3 protein. In the table there are around 710,000 distinct CDR3 sequences, roughly 44% of which are singletons. The count of this clonotype is one. The CDR3 is made up of 16 amino acids. Per germline, CDR1 LGHDT and CDR2 YNNKEL (reference sequence). V lost 0 bases, J lost 0 bases, and 9 bases lay in between. Material for sequencing was blood. This clonotype originated in a woman aged 55-69 years in good health. V and J are TRBV3-1 and TRBJ1-3; unclear D gene. CDR3 residues: CASSQDTGFSGNTIYF. CDR3 nucleotide sequence: TGTGCCAGCAGCCAAGATACGGGCTTCTCTGGAAACACCATATATTTT. Full variable domain (rest looked up from reference TRBV3-1 and TRBJ1-3): DTAVSQTPKYLVTQMGNDKSIKCEQNLGHDTMYWYKQDSKKFLKIMFSYNNKELIINETVPNRFSPKSPDKAHLNLHINSLELGDSAVYFCASSQDTGFSGNTIYFGEGSWLTVV.